This T cell receptor beta chain stems from a study of radiation and T cells in renal cell carcinoma. Broader study findings: Top tumor clonotypes rose in blood 2 weeks post-radiation, then contracted.

To note about this clone: Its matching antigen is unknown.

Time point indicated: blood 4 weeks post-SBRT, at nephrectomy. Treatment of the sample: 15 Gy SBRT to primary tumor, nephrectomy 4 weeks later. Nephrectomy followed 15 Gy stereotactic body radiation by 4 weeks. Serial blood draws occurred at baseline and 2 and 4 weeks post-SBRT. Clear cell pathology was present in this patient's renal cell carcinoma. Assay: immunoSEQ multiplex PCR; the TCRdb copy retains only in-frame clones and omits some. This repertoire shows fewer than 200,000 clones, roughly 90% found once; its top ten account for roughly 10%. Material: blood, obtained from a patient whose treatment included radiotherapy and nephrectomy. The TCR comes from a woman aged 45 to 65 with renal cell carcinoma.

The CDR3: CASSPELFGSEQYF. The CDR3, as DNA: TGTGCCAGCAGTCCGGAACTCTTCGGGAGCGAGCAGTACTTC. This chain joins TRBV2 and TRBJ2-7; D is possibly TRBD2 (6 bases). With 5 bases removed from V and 6 bases from J, the gap between germline ends came to 17 bases. Per germline, CDR1 SNHLY and CDR2 FYNNEI. This CDR3 contains 14 residues.